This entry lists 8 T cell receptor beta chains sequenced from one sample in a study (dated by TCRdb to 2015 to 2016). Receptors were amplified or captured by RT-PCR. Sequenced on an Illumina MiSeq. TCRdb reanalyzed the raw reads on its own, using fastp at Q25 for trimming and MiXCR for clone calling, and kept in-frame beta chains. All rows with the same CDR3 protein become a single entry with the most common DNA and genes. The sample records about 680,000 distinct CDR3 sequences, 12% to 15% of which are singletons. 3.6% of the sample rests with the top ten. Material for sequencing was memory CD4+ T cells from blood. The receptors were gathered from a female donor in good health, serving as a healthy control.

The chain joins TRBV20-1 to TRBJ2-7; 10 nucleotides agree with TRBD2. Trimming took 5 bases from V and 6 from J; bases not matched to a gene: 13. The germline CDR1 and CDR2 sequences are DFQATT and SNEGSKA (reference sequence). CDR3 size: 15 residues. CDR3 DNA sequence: TGCAGTGCTCAAGGCCCGGGACTAGCGATATCCGAGCAGTACTTC. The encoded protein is CSAQGPGLAISEQYF.

CDR3 nucleotide sequence: TGTGCCAGCAGTGAAGGGACAGGGTTTTGGAACACTGAAGCTTTCTTT. Its protein product is CASSEGTGFWNTEAFF. The chain couples TRBV2 to TRBJ1-1, with 8 bases identical to TRBD1. Germline CDR1 is SNHLY and CDR2 is FYNNEI. J lost 1 base, V lost 1 base, and 5 bases had no gene match. This CDR3 comprises 16 residues. The variable domain in full, with the rest retrieved from reference TRBV2 and TRBJ1-1, is EPEVTQTPSHQVTQMGQEVILRCVPISNHLYFYWYRQILGQKVEFLVSFYNNEISEKSEIFDDQFSVERPDGSNFTLKIRSTKLEDSAMYFCASSEGTGFWNTEAFFGQGTRLTVV.

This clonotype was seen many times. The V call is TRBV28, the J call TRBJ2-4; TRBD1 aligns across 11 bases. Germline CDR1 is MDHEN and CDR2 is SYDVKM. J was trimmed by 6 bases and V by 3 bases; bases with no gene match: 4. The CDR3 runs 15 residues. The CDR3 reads CASSFTGQGVNIQYF. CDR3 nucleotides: TGTGCCAGCAGTTTTACGGGACAGGGGGTAAACATTCAGTACTTC.

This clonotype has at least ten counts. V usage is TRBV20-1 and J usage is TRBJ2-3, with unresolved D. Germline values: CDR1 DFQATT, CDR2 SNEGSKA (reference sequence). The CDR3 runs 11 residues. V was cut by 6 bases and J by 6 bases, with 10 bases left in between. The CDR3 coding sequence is TGCAGTGCATCCCCTAGGGATACGCAGTATTTT. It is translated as CSASPRDTQYF.

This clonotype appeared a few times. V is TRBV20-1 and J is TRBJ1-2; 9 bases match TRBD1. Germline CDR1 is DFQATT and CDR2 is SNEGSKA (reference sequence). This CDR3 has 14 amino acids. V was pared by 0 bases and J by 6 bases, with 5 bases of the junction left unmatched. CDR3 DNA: TGCAGTGCTAGAGACCCCCGGGACAGGGATGGCTACACCTTC. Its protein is CSARDPRDRDGYTF.

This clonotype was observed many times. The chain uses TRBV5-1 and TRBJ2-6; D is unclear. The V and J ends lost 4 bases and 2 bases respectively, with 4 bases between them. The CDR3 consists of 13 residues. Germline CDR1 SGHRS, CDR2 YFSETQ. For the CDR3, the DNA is TGCGCCAGCAGCGTAGCTGGGGCCAACGTCCTGACTTTC. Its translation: CASSVAGANVLTF.

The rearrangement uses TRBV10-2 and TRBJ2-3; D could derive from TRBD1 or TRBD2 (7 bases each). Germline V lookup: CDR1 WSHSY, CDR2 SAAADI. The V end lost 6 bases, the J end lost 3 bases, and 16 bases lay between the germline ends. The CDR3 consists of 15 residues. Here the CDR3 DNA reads TGCGCCAGCAGCGAGGGGAGGGGGCAAACAGATACGCAGTATTTT. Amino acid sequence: CASSEGRGQTDTQYF.

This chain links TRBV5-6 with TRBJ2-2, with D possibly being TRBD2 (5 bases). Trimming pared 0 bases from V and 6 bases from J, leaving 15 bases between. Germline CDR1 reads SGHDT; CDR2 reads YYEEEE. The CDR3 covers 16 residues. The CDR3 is CASSLAGRAGAGELFF. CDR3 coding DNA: TGTGCCAGCAGCTTGGCCGGAAGGGCCGGGGCCGGGGAGCTGTTTTTT.